One sample yielded the 31 T cell receptor beta chains listed below, sequenced in a study of persistence of HIV-infected CD4 T cells. Cells were stimulated nonspecifically with anti-CD3/anti-CD28 magnetic beads. Sorting of responding CD4+ T cells relied on upregulated CD40 ligand together with CD69. The immunoSEQ assay was version 4, run in survey mode. The repertoire was sequenced with immunoSEQ multiplex PCR; TCRdb's copy has only in-frame clones and lacks some. The sample holds under 55,000 clones, about 88% seen once. These receptors' targets are unknown. This sample comprised CD4+ T cells sorted from PBMCs after roughly 18-hour stimulation, obtained from a patient who received antiretroviral therapy. The receptors shown here come from an adult woman with HIV who was CMV-seropositive.

The chain links TRBV9 to TRBJ1-5, with TRBD1 as a possible D gene (6 bases). The CDR3 length is 15 residues. The V gene's germline CDR1 is SGDLS and CDR2 YYNGEE. V was shortened by 2 bases and J by 2 bases, with 11 bases between the two germline ends. The CDR3: CASSVGGTGNQPQHF. The CDR3 bases are TGTGCCAGCAGCGTGGGGGGCACGGGCAATCAGCCCCAGCATTTT.

The chain carries TRBV19 and TRBJ1-6; D remains unclear. The CDR3 has 17 residues. V lost 5 bases and J lost 13, with 27 bases in between. Germline lookup yields CDR1 LNHDA and CDR2 SQIVND (reference sequence). The CDR3 here is CASSFGLSGRRTGPLHF. The CDR3 bases are TGTGCCAGTAGTTTTGGGTTGAGTGGCCGTCGGACGGGGCCCCTCCACTTT.

The chain recombines TRBV5-1 with TRBJ2-3; D gene uncertain. The CDR3 spans 14 residues. V was pared by 5 bases and J by 0 bases, with 10 bases between. Germline V CDR1 and CDR2: SGHRS, YFSETQ. The CDR3 loop is CASRKLASTDTQYF. The DNA for the CDR3 is TGCGCCAGCAGGAAATTAGCCAGCACAGATACGCAGTATTTT. Looking up the rest from reference TRBV5-1 and TRBJ2-3 gives the full variable domain: KAGVTQTPRYLIKTRGQQVTLSCSPISGHRSVSWYQQTPGQGLQFLFEYFSETQRNKGNFPGRFSGRQFSNSRSEMNVSTLELGDSALYLCASRKLASTDTQYFGPGTRLTVL.

J is TRBJ2-7 and V is TRBV10-2; 9 bases map to TRBD1. Germline loops: CDR1 WSHSY, CDR2 SAAADI. The CDR3 sequence is 15 residues long. Trimming took 6 bases from V and 5 from J; bases not matched to a gene: 11. CDR3 DNA sequence: TGCGCCAGCAGCCCCCCGGGACAGGGAAGGGACGAGCAGTACTTC. Encoded protein: CASSPPGQGRDEQYF.

The V call is TRBV19, the J call TRBJ1-1; unclear D gene. There are 11 residues in the CDR3. Germline V lookup: CDR1 LNHDA, CDR2 SQIVND (reference sequence). V was cut by 8 bases and J by 5 bases, with 9 bases left in between. The CDR3 here is CASHLGTEAFF. The DNA for the CDR3 is TGTGCCAGTCACCTTGGGACTGAAGCTTTCTTT.

This chain joins TRBV13 and TRBJ1-6, with TRBD1 as a possible D gene (6 bases). CDR1 is PRHDT, CDR2 FYEKMQ, per germline (reference sequence). CDR3 length equals 14 residues. Trimming left V 6 bases short and J 9 bases short, with 15 bases between. DNA for the CDR3: TGTGCCAGCAGGGGGGGGCAGGGGAGTTCACCCCTCCACTTT. Translating gives CASRGGQGSSPLHF. The full variable domain, rest sourced from reference TRBV13 and TRBJ1-6, is AAGVIQSPRHLIKEKRETATLKCYPIPRHDTVYWYQQGPGQDPQFLISFYEKMQSDKGSIPDRFSAQQFSDYHSELNMSSLELGDSALYFCASRGGQGSSPLHFGNGTRLTVT.

This chain joins TRBV5-6 and TRBJ2-7; tentatively, D is TRBD1 (5 bases). CDR3 length equals 12 residues. V gave up 5 bases and J gave up 5 bases, with 11 bases separating them. Germline values: CDR1 SGHDT, CDR2 YYEEEE. The CDR3 region has the DNA TGTGCCAGCAGTCAGGGCCCCAACGAGCAGTACGTC. Protein sequence: CASSQGPNEQYV.

The J gene is TRBJ1-6, the V gene TRBV30, with 7 bases that match TRBD1. J lost 4 bases, V lost 3 bases, and 6 bases had no gene match. This CDR3 has 15 amino acids. The germline V gene has CDR1 GTSNPN and CDR2 SVGIG (reference sequence). The CDR3 nucleotides are TGTGCCTGGAGCCCCGGGACAGCTTATAATTCACCCCTCCACTTT. Its translation is CAWSPGTAYNSPLHF.

This chain links TRBV27 with TRBJ1-2, with 10 bases aligning to TRBD1. Germline values: CDR1 MNHEY, CDR2 SMNVEV (reference sequence). The trim removed 4 bases at V and 4 bases at J, leaving 12 bases unmatched. This CDR3 is built from 17 residues. The CDR3 sequence: CASSSSPGQGEVYGYTF. DNA for the CDR3: TGTGCCAGCAGTTCATCCCCCGGACAGGGGGAAGTCTATGGCTACACCTTC.

CDR3 protein: CASSLEQGGSEKLFF. CDR3 coding DNA: TGCGCCAGCAGCTTGGAGCAGGGTGGGTCTGAAAAACTGTTTTTT. This sequence joins TRBV5-1 and TRBJ1-4; D is perhaps TRBD1 (5 bases). The CDR3 consists of 15 residues. Trimming shortened V by 0 bases and J by 7 bases, and 13 bases separated the two germline ends. Germline V gene data show CDR1 as SGHRS and CDR2 as YFSETQ.

J is TRBJ2-1 and V is TRBV6-5, with D possibly being TRBD1 or TRBD2 (5 bases each). CDR3 size: 11 residues. Germline CDR1 is MNHEY and CDR2 is SVGAGI. Trimming pared 7 bases from V and 15 bases from J, leaving 16 bases between. CDR3 region: CASNNIGTGFF. The CDR3 nucleotides are TGTGCCAGCAATAATATCGGGACGGGGTTCTTC.

V gene TRBV12-3 or TRBV12-4 combines with J gene TRBJ1-1; D is ambiguous. Deletions cut 8 bases from V and 1 base from J, with 11 bases between. The CDR3 contains 13 residues. The CDR3 loop reads CASLDSSNTEAFF. The DNA of the CDR3 is TGTGCCAGCCTCGACTCTTCGAACACTGAAGCTTTCTTT.

The rearrangement joins TRBV12-3 or TRBV12-4 to TRBJ1-1, with 7 bases that match TRBD1. The V gene end was trimmed by 7 bases and the J gene end by 10 bases; junction bases not matched to a gene: 12. The CDR3 is made up of 13 amino acids. CDR3 nucleotides: TGTGCCAGCATTCCCCCTGGGACAGACGGAGCTTTCTTT. It yields the protein CASIPPGTDGAFF.

The gene calls are TRBV5-1 and TRBJ1-3, with D perhaps TRBD1 (6 bases). Germline V lookup: CDR1 SGHRS, CDR2 YFSETQ. V gave up 4 bases and J gave up 0 bases, with 11 bases separating them. This CDR3 contains 15 residues. The CDR3 region is CASSRDTVSGNTIYF. For the CDR3, the DNA is TGCGCCAGCAGCCGGGACACCGTCTCTGGAAACACCATATATTTT.

The gene calls are TRBV7-3 and TRBJ2-5; perhaps D is TRBD1 or TRBD2 (5 bases each). The CDR3 is 13 amino acids. The V end lost 2 bases, the J end lost 6 bases, and 10 bases lay between the germline ends. Germline V gene data show CDR1 as SGHTA and CDR2 as FQGTGA. The CDR3 DNA reads TGTGCCAGCAGCTTAGGGGGTAGCCAGACCCAGTACTTC. Its translation: CASSLGGSQTQYF. The full variable domain, its missing parts supplied by reference TRBV7-3 and TRBJ2-5, is GAGVSQTPSNKVTEKGKYVELRCDPISGHTALYWYRQSLGQGPEFLIYFQGTGAADDSGLPNDRFFAVRPEGSVSTLKIQRTERGDSAVYLCASSLGGSQTQYFGPGTRLLVL.

V and J are TRBV18 and TRBJ2-7; the D is unclear. The V gene lost 3 bases and the J gene lost 2 bases, with 14 bases spanning the gap. The CDR3 loop spans 15 amino acids. Germline V gene data show CDR1 as KGHSH and CDR2 as LQKENI. CDR3 sequence: CASSPRQGRPYEQYF. The CDR3 nucleotides are TGTGCCAGCTCACCTAGGCAAGGACGGCCCTACGAGCAGTACTTC. The full variable domain, rest sourced from reference TRBV18 and TRBJ2-7, is NAGVMQNPRHLVRRRGQEARLRCSPMKGHSHVYWYRQLPEEGLKFMVYLQKENIIDESGMPKERFSAEFPKEGPSILRIQQVVRGDSAAYFCASSPRQGRPYEQYFGPGTRLTVT.

The genes are TRBV11-3 and TRBJ2-1, with D possibly matching TRBD2 (6 bases). The V gene lost 5 bases and the J gene lost 5 bases, with 16 bases spanning the gap. The CDR3 spans 15 residues. Looked up from germline, CDR1 is SGHNT and CDR2 is YENEEA. Here the CDR3 reads CASSDSGLGHNEQFF. CDR3 DNA sequence: TGTGCCAGCAGCGATAGCGGTCTGGGGCACAATGAGCAGTTCTTC.

This sequence joins TRBV30 and TRBJ1-1, with D perhaps matching TRBD1 (5 bases). Germline V gene data show CDR1 as GTSNPN and CDR2 as SVGIG (reference sequence). This CDR3 is 13 amino acids long. Trimming pared 5 bases from V and 4 bases from J, leaving 14 bases between. The CDR3 coding sequence is TGTGCCTGGGCGGGACGCGGGAGCACTGAAGCTTTCTTT. Protein sequence: CAWAGRGSTEAFF.

This sequence joins TRBV11-2 and TRBJ2-5; 10 bases are a match to TRBD1. The CDR3 runs to 15 residues. Unmatched junction bases numbered 6, after V lost 4 bases and J lost 4 bases. Germline-derived CDR1 and CDR2 are SGHAT and FQNNGV. CDR3: CASSSRGTGVETQYF. DNA of the CDR3: TGTGCCAGCAGCTCGAGGGGGACAGGGGTAGAGACCCAGTACTTC.

The chain is built from TRBV12-3 or TRBV12-4 and TRBJ1-1, with D unclear. CDR3 length equals 13 residues. Trimming stripped 3 bases from V and 10 bases from J, with 15 bases between. The CDR3 spells CASSFESLSLAFF. CDR3 in DNA: TGTGCCAGCAGTTTTGAGTCGTTAAGTCTAGCTTTCTTT.

The V and J genes are TRBV9 and TRBJ2-1; 14 bases fit TRBD2. V shed 3 bases and J 8 bases; nucleotides not matched to a gene: 7. The CDR3 is 16 amino acids. Germline V CDR1 and CDR2: SGDLS, YYNGEE. This CDR3 reads CASSGVGLAGGHEQFF. The CDR3 DNA sequence: TGTGCCAGCAGCGGGGTTGGACTAGCGGGGGGACATGAGCAGTTCTTC.

The chain carries TRBV29-1 and TRBJ2-1, with 9 bases identical to TRBD2. Losses at the gene ends were 4 bases for V and 8 bases for J; bases not matched to a gene: 9. Looked up from germline, CDR1 is SQVTM and CDR2 is ANQGSEA. The CDR3 is made up of 14 amino acids. The CDR3 coding sequence is TGCAGCGTTGTACGCGGGGGGGCGCCCCATGAGCAGTTCTTC. Its protein product is CSVVRGGAPHEQFF.

V is TRBV7-3 and J is TRBJ2-5; TRBD2 aligns across 11 bases. V lost 6 bases to trimming and J lost 4 bases; unmatched junction nucleotides: 10. Germline-derived CDR1 and CDR2 are SGHTA and FQGTGA. This CDR3 spans 16 amino acids. CDR3: CASREGTSGLGETQYF. CDR3 bases: TGTGCCAGCAGGGAGGGGACTAGCGGTCTTGGAGAGACCCAGTACTTC.

The chain uses TRBV10-1 and TRBJ2-2; D may be TRBD2 (6 bases). CDR1 is WNHNN, CDR2 SYGVQD, per germline (reference sequence). The CDR3 loop spans 16 amino acids. V shed 2 bases and J shed 2 bases, with 12 bases lying between them. The chain's CDR3 is CASSENAGRNTGELFF. As DNA, the CDR3 is TGCGCCAGCAGTGAGAATGCGGGGAGAAACACCGGGGAGCTGTTTTTT.

The chain is built from TRBV20-1 and TRBJ1-5; possibly TRBD1 for D (6 bases). V lost 6 bases and J 6 bases, leaving 9 bases between the germline ends. The V gene's germline CDR1 is DFQATT and CDR2 SNEGSKA (reference sequence). The CDR3 is 11 residues long. CDR3: CSASRGQPQHF. As DNA, the CDR3 is TGCAGTGCAAGCAGGGGTCAGCCCCAGCATTTT.

Only a few counts were recorded for this clone. CDR3 nucleotides: TGTGCTAGTGGACAACGGACAGGCCCACTGAACACTGAAGCTTTCTTT. Protein: CASGQRTGPLNTEAFF. The V gene is TRBV12-5, the J gene TRBJ1-1; 7 positions agree with TRBD1. J lost 0 bases, V lost 6 bases, and 10 bases had no gene match. The CDR3 contains 16 residues. CDR1 LGHNT and CDR2 FRNRAP come from the germline V gene.

The CDR3 region has the DNA TGTGCCAGCAGCTTAGAGGTTGGGTCCGACTACACCTTC. Amino acids: CASSLEVGSDYTF. This rearrangement joins TRBV7-9 to TRBJ1-2; D gene ambiguous. V lost 1 base and J lost 10, with 13 bases in between. This CDR3 comprises 13 residues. Germline V gene lookup returns CDR1 SEHNR and CDR2 FQNEAQ (reference sequence). Together with reference TRBV7-9 and TRBJ1-2, the CDR3 gives the full variable domain: DTGVSQNPRHKITKRGQNVTFRCDPISEHNRLYWYRQTLGQGPEFLTYFQNEAQLEKSRLLSDRFSAERPKGSFSTLEIQRTEQGDSAMYLCASSLEVGSDYTFGSGTRLTVV.

The chain combines TRBV27 with TRBJ2-7; D might be TRBD1 (5 bases). Germline V gene sequence: CDR1 MNHEY, CDR2 SMNVEV (reference sequence). The CDR3 is 14 amino acids. Trimming left V 11 bases short and J 0 bases short, with 17 bases between. The CDR3 coding sequence is TGTGCCCTCCAAGGGGCACCCAGCTCCTACGAGCAGTACGTC. Translated: CALQGAPSSYEQYV.

The genes are TRBV21-1 and TRBJ2-1; the table's D gene call, TRBD1, was not cross checked with the DNA. TRBV21-1 is given as a pseudogene. This CDR3 region has 16 residues. Written as DNA, the CDR3 is TGTGCCAGCAGCAAAGGTACGGGACAAAGATACAATGAGCAGTTCTTC. The encoded protein is CASSKGTGQRYNEQFF.

The V gene is TRBV2, the J gene TRBJ1-5, with D possibly matching TRBD1 (6 bases). The germline V and J ends were trimmed by 4 bases and 2 bases, with 12 bases remaining between them. The CDR3 spans 15 residues. Germline V gene sequence: CDR1 SNHLY, CDR2 FYNNEI. CDR3 nucleotides: TGTGCCAGCAGTGTAGCCAGGGGTGGCAATCAGCCCCAGCATTTT. It is translated as CASSVARGGNQPQHF.

This clone was counted only a few times. The chain uses TRBV10-1 and TRBJ1-6; 7 nucleotides match TRBD1. There are 14 residues in the CDR3. V lost 9 bases to trimming and J lost 5 bases; unmatched junction nucleotides: 7. Germline values: CDR1 WNHNN, CDR2 SYGVQD (reference sequence). CDR3 loop: CASSMGQNNSPLHF. The DNA of the CDR3 is TGCGCCAGTTCCATGGGACAGAATAATTCACCCCTCCACTTT.